This paragraph reports one T cell receptor beta chain. This sequence may be a read error, since a much larger clone differs from it by one base. The sample comes from a study of cytomegalovirus exposure and HLA in healthy donors. Study background: The same platform was used for the 120 validation repertoires and the 600 to 700 first-cohort repertoires, a later analysis reported.

TCRdb's copy holds only in-frame clones and misses some; the assay was immunoSEQ multiplex PCR. This table has 60,000 to 85,000 clones, approximately 95% appearing once. Trimming at V came to 1 base and at J to 3 bases, leaving 0 bases not matched to a gene. The CDR3 runs to 15 residues. Germline V CDR1 and CDR2: MNHNS, SASEGT. The sample was PBMCs. V is TRBV6-1 and J is TRBJ2-1, with TRBD1 matching over 10 bases. The TCR was taken from a man aged 18 to 35 in good health and CMV-seropositive. The CDR3 region is CASSEGTGGYNEQFF. CDR3 coding DNA: TGTGCCAGCAGTGAAGGGACAGGGGGCTACAATGAGCAGTTCTTC.